What follows are 6 T cell receptor beta chains derived from one specimen sequenced in a study of blood T cell repertoires in COVID-19. The data were produced by immunoSEQ multiplex PCR, yet TCRdb's version contains in-frame clones alone and is incomplete. The sample contains approximately 210,000 clones, around 88% of which appear only once. The sequenced material came from PBMCs or T cells enriched from blood (not recorded which). These receptors were collected from a woman aged 50 to 60 with acute COVID-19.

The chain couples TRBV4-1 to TRBJ1-5; possibly TRBD1 for D (5 bases). Germline CDR1 and CDR2: MGHRA and YSYEKL. The CDR3 extends over 15 amino acids. Trimming removed 4 bases from V and 6 bases from J, with 16 bases in between. In nucleotides, the CDR3 is TGCGCCAGCAGCCGCGTCCCAGGGTTTGGTCAGCCCCAGCATTTT. It encodes CASSRVPGFGQPQHF.

The genes are TRBV6-1 and TRBJ1-2; TRBD1 might be the D (5 bases). The V end lost 3 bases, the J end lost 0 bases, and 8 bases lay between the germline ends. This CDR3 region has 14 residues. The V gene's germline CDR1 is MNHNS and CDR2 SASEGT. The CDR3 here is CASSEGLTNYGYTF. The DNA for the CDR3 is TGTGCCAGCAGTGAGGGGCTCACTAACTATGGCTACACCTTC.

The rearrangement uses TRBV6-5 and TRBJ1-5; TRBD1 matches at 9 bases. V shed 6 bases and J 3 bases; nucleotides not matched to a gene: 6. From germline, CDR1 is MNHEY and CDR2 SVGAGI. This CDR3 spans 15 amino acids. The CDR3: CASRLGTGTNQPQHF. The CDR3 DNA sequence: TGTGCCAGCAGGCTCGGGACAGGGACCAATCAGCCCCAGCATTTT.

This rearrangement joins TRBV10-3 to TRBJ2-7, with 8 bases matching TRBD2. The V segment lost 9 bases and the J segment 3 bases; nucleotides outside the gene matches: 10. CDR3 length: 14 residues. Germline assignment: CDR1 ENHRY and CDR2 SYGVKD. The CDR3 sequence is CAMGAGGGIYEQYF. CDR3 in DNA: TGTGCCATGGGAGCCGGGGGGGGAATCTACGAGCAGTACTTC.

As concerns this clone: The same CDR3 arises from other DNA sequences in this sample as well. The genes are TRBV19 and TRBJ2-7, with TRBD1 matching over 8 bases. Germline loops: CDR1 LNHDA, CDR2 SQIVND (reference sequence). The CDR3 has 15 residues. The junction had 4 bases not matched to a gene; V was cut back by 3 bases and J by 0 bases. CDR3 protein: CASSIETGGSYEQYF. The DNA for the CDR3 is TGTGCCAGTAGTATTGAAACAGGGGGCTCCTACGAGCAGTACTTC. Full variable domain (outside the CDR3, taken from reference TRBV19 and TRBJ2-7): DGGITQSPKYLFRKEGQNVTLSCEQNLNHDAMYWYRQDPGQGLRLIYYSQIVNDFQKGDIAEGYSVSREKKESFPLTVTSAQKNPTAFYLCASSIETGGSYEQYFGPGTRLTVT.

The chain couples TRBV27 to TRBJ2-7, with D possibly matching TRBD1 (7 bases). The germline gives CDR1 MNHEY, CDR2 SMNVEV (reference sequence). The CDR3 has 15 residues. V was clipped by 6 bases and J by 0 bases, with 15 bases between them. For the CDR3, the DNA is TGTGCCAGCAGCAAGACAGGGAGGAGCTCCTACGAGCAGTACTTC. It specifies CASSKTGRSSYEQYF.